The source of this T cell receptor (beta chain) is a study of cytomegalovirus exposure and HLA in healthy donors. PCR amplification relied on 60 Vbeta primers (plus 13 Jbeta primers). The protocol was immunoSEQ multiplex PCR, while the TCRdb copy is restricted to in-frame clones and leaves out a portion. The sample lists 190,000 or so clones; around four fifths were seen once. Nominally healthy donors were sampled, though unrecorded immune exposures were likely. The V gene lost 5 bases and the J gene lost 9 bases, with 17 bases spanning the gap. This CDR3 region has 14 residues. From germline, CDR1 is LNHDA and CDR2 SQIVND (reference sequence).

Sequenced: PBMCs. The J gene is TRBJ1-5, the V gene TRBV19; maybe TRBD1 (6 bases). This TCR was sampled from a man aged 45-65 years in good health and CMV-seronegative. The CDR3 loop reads CASSPTGLTGPQHF. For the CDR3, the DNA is TGTGCCAGTAGTCCAACCGGGTTGACAGGGCCCCAGCATTTT.